This T cell receptor (beta chain) was recovered during a study of blood T cell repertoires in COVID-19. Study information: Researchers got acute and convalescent COVID-19 samples from the United States, Italy and Spain. Sources were T cells, B-cell-depleted T cells, or PBMCs; the material itself was cDNA or gDNA.

Looked up from germline, CDR1 is SEHNR and CDR2 is FQNEAQ (reference sequence). J was trimmed by 3 bases and V by 2 bases; bases with no gene match: 5. CDR3 length equals 15 residues. Original processing methods: Researchers report that nucleated cell counts were estimated from reference gene primer amplification. Profiled with immunoSEQ multiplex PCR; TCRdb holds only in-frame clones, not every one. That table gives V, J and clone size, and the DNA gave D and trimming. The sample holds roughly 130,000 clones, around 80% seen once. The sample taken for sequencing was peripheral blood. The J gene is TRBJ1-2, the V gene TRBV7-9; 8 bases fit TRBD1. The sequence came from a man aged 55 to 70 with active or convalescent COVID-19. For the CDR3, the DNA is TGTGCCAGCAGCTTACCGGGACAGGCGGACTATGGCTACACCTTC. It is translated as CASSLPGQADYGYTF.